A selection of T cell receptor beta chains follows, all from one sample in a study of blood T cell repertoires in COVID-19. The data were produced by immunoSEQ multiplex PCR, yet TCRdb's version contains in-frame clones alone and is incomplete. The sample shows a few hundred thousand clones, 88% of them seen only once. Input material: peripheral blood. The receptors originated from an elderly man with acute or convalescent COVID-19. The conserved cysteine and the conserved F or W are not part of the CDR3 here. A D gene is named only where the DNA matches it firmly.

j_call,v_call,d_call,cdr3_aa
TRBJ2-3,TRBV24-1,-,ATSRNRAHTDTQY
TRBJ1-2,TRBV5-1,TRBD1,ASSLEGAGGYT
TRBJ2-5,TRBV18,TRBD1,ASSPRDRETQY
TRBJ2-3,TRBV5-1,TRBD2,ASREREGVRGDTQY
TRBJ2-2,TRBV4-1,TRBD2,ASSTPGLATGELF
TRBJ2-3,TRBV9,-,ASSVDGGAGTDTQY
TRBJ2-1,TRBV12-5,-,ASGLGGYEQF
TRBJ2-3,TRBV29-1,-,SVEITGWTDTQY
TRBJ2-5,TRBV21-1,-,ASRTNARRRETQY
TRBJ1-6,TRBV5-4,TRBD1,ASSSGTGMTYNSPLH